This T cell receptor (beta chain) was sequenced during a study of blood T cell repertoires in COVID-19. Study details: Sites in the United States, Italy and Spain provided acute and convalescent COVID-19 samples.

In the source study's methods: Reference gene primer amplification in the assay estimated nucleated cell counts. Data came from immunoSEQ multiplex PCR; TCRdb stores just in-frame clones and leaves some out. V, J and clone size are those of that table, while D and trimming were read from the DNA. Among about 240,000 clones listed, more than 75% were seen once. Germline assignment: CDR1 LNHDA and CDR2 SQIVND (reference sequence). V gave up 8 bases and J gave up 6 bases, with 13 bases separating them. The CDR3 runs 12 residues. This clone occurred once. Material for sequencing was peripheral blood. This chain connects TRBV19 to TRBJ1-2, with D unclear. The clonotype was recovered from a woman over 75 with COVID-19, enrolled during active disease. In DNA, the CDR3 is TGTGCCAGTTCCCCCCGAGGTGATGGCTACACCTTC. Its translation is CASSPRGDGYTF.